This note documents a single TCR beta chain sequence. Its target is not known. The sample belongs to a study of shared clonotypes between healthy human individuals. Findings and limits, study-wide: Generation probabilities of non-shared clonotypes were lower (relative to those shared by all four donors). Generally, naive subsets (rather than memory subsets) showed larger estimated richness.

From CD4+ cells came CD45RA+ naive and CD45RA-negative memory subsets. An assay was performed, and its level was deep. Assay: immunoSEQ multiplex PCR; the TCRdb copy retains only in-frame clones and omits some. Among 1.6 million or so clones, 98% were seen once, and the ten largest hold approximately 0.38%. The sequencing sample was made of naive CD4+ T cells sorted from blood. Subset meaning: CD45RA+ positively selected. The source of this sequence is a young man in good health.

The CDR3 loop reads CASSVDKTNYGYTF. In DNA form, the CDR3 reads TGTGCCAGCAGTGTCGACAAAACTAACTATGGCTACACCTTC. The rearrangement joins TRBV28 to TRBJ1-2; D remains unclear. V was cut by 5 bases and J by 0 bases, with 10 bases left in between. Germline V gene data show CDR1 as MDHEN and CDR2 as SYDVKM. This CDR3 has 14 amino acids.